The rows below give T cell receptor beta chains drawn from one sample of a study of vaccination effects on CD4 cells after COVID-19. This table comes from immunoSEQ multiplex PCR, and its TCRdb copy is limited to in-frame clones, with some not included. The sample has some 14,000 clones; over 60% are singletons. Their antigen targets remain unknown. This material consisted of CD4+ T cells from PBMCs cultured with HCoV-NL63 spike peptides, taken after COVID-19 vaccination. The receptors originated from a human donor who had a prior SARS-CoV-2 infection. Both conserved end residues are part of each CDR3. D genes are given only for firm matches. Expanded clones are given a class, and other clones once, few, many or no size at all.

clone_size,d_call,v_call,cdr3_length,j_call,cdr3_aa,cdr3_nt
-,-,TRBV2,13,TRBJ1-3,CASSRDSGNTIYF,TGTGCCAGCAGCAGGGACTCTGGAAACACCATATATTTT
-,TRBD2,TRBV11-1,14,TRBJ2-4,CASSPGTRGNIQYF,TGTGCCAGCAGCCCAGGGACTAGGGGGAACATTCAGTACTTC
few,-,TRBV30,14,TRBJ2-3,CAWRMASVTDTQYF,TGTGCCTGGAGAATGGCTAGCGTCACAGATACGCAGTATTTT
-,-,TRBV11-2,13,TRBJ2-3,CASSFSGSDTQYF,TGTGCCAGCAGCTTTTCAGGGTCTGATACGCAGTATTTT
-,TRBD2,TRBV5-4,15,TRBJ2-1,CASSFGLAGDNEQFF,TGTGCCAGCAGCTTCGGCCTAGCGGGTGACAATGAGCAGTTCTTC
-,-,TRBV11-3,13,TRBJ2-7,CASSFTASYEQYF,TGTGCCAGCAGCTTTACTGCAAGCTACGAGCAGTACTTC
-,TRBD2,TRBV19,14,TRBJ2-3,CASRVAGGTDTQYF,TGTGCCAGTAGGGTAGCGGGAGGAACAGATACGCAGTATTTT
-,-,TRBV29-1,12,TRBJ2-5,CRGGHFRETQYF,TGCAGAGGAGGGCATTTTCGAGAGACCCAGTACTTC
-,-,TRBV11-3,16,TRBJ2-5,CASSLHPVTGQETQYF,TGTGCCAGCAGCTTACACCCCGTCACCGGGCAAGAGACCCAGTACTTC
-,-,TRBV6-2/TRBV6-3,13,TRBJ2-5,CASSRAGQETQYF,TGTGCCAGCAGTCGAGCGGGCCAAGAGACCCAGTACTTC
-,-,TRBV11-3,16,TRBJ2-3,CASSLDGFRVTDTQYF,TGTGCCAGCAGCTTAGATGGATTTAGGGTCACAGATACGCAGTATTTT
-,-,TRBV7-2,18,TRBJ2-7,CASSLVGLLQGGLGEQYF,TGTGCCAGCAGCTTAGTAGGCCTGTTGCAGGGTGGGTTGGGAGAGCAGTACTTC
-,TRBD1,TRBV6-5,15,TRBJ1-1,CASRRAGGENTEAFF,TGTGCCAGCAGGCGGGCAGGGGGCGAGAACACTGAAGCTTTCTTT
-,TRBD2,TRBV9,15,TRBJ2-5,CASSVAGTRSETQYF,TGTGCCAGCAGCGTAGCGGGGACTAGGTCGGAGACCCAGTACTTC
-,-,TRBV10-3,14,TRBJ2-1,CAISDRGGYNEQFF,TGTGCCATCAGTGATAGGGGGGGCTACAATGAGCAGTTCTTC
-,TRBD1,TRBV25-1,17,TRBJ2-1,CASSEGGTGGPYNEQFF,TGTGCCAGCAGTGAGGGGGGAACAGGGGGCCCCTACAATGAGCAGTTCTTC
few,-,TRBV12-3/TRBV12-4,13,TRBJ2-3,CASSFRRTDTQYF,TGTGCCAGCAGTTTCCGACGCACAGATACGCAGTATTTT
-,TRBD2,TRBV6-2/TRBV6-3,17,TRBJ2-1,CASSPGLAGGRPPEQFF,TGTGCCAGCAGTCCCGGACTAGCGGGAGGGCGCCCCCCTGAGCAGTTCTTC
-,-,TRBV29-1,13,TRBJ2-5,CSVEGAGQETQYF,TGCAGCGTTGAGGGGGCGGGGCAAGAGACCCAGTACTTC
few,-,TRBV9,16,TRBJ2-7,CASSVGQDTSAYEQYF,TGTGCCAGCAGCGTAGGTCAGGACACCTCAGCCTACGAGCAGTACTTC
-,TRBD2,TRBV24-1,17,TRBJ2-6,CATSDPGGSSGANVLTF,TGTGCCACCAGTGACCCCGGGGGGAGCTCTGGGGCCAACGTCCTGACTTTC
-,-,TRBV7-3,13,TRBJ1-2,CASRLPGEHGYTF,TGTGCCAGCAGGTTACCAGGGGAACATGGCTACACCTTC
few,-,TRBV12-5,19,TRBJ2-1,CASGLVLFGQGRVGAEQFF,TGTGCTAGTGGTTTGGTACTGTTTGGCCAGGGTCGAGTTGGAGCTGAGCAGTTCTTC
-,-,TRBV21-1,17,TRBJ2-3,CASSKVQGACVTDTQYF,TGTGCCAGCAGCAAAGTTCAGGGGGCCTGTGTGACAGATACGCAGTATTTT
-,-,TRBV11-2,15,TRBJ1-2,CASSREVGGNYGYTF,TGTGCCAGCAGCCGCGAGGTCGGGGGAAACTATGGCTACACCTTC
-,-,TRBV7-9,14,TRBJ2-2,CASSLGTNTGELFF,TGTGCCAGCAGCTTAGGGACTAACACCGGGGAGCTGTTTTTT
-,TRBD1,TRBV6-5,15,TRBJ1-1,CASSYRQGGNTEAFF,TGTGCCAGCAGTTACAGACAGGGGGGGAACACTGAAGCTTTCTTT
-,TRBD1,TRBV5-1,14,TRBJ2-2,CASSLLQGSGELFF,TGCGCCAGCAGCTTACTACAGGGGTCCGGGGAGCTGTTTTTT
-,-,TRBV5-1,14,TRBJ2-3,CASRHRDSTDTQYF,TGCGCCAGCCGCCACCGGGACAGCACAGATACGCAGTATTTT
-,-,TRBV7-2,18,TRBJ2-2,CASSLSFSGTLNTGELFF,TGTGCCAGCAGCCTATCATTCTCCGGGACACTGAACACCGGGGAGCTGTTTTTT
-,TRBD2,TRBV18,17,TRBJ2-1,CASSPNIAGGSYNEQFF,TGTGCCAGCTCACCAAATATAGCGGGAGGGTCCTACAATGAGCAGTTCTTC
once,TRBD2,TRBV6-2/TRBV6-3,15,TRBJ2-5,CASSERLAVQETQYF,TGTGCCAGCAGCGAACGACTAGCGGTCCAAGAGACCCAGTACTTC
-,-,TRBV7-2,14,TRBJ2-1,CASTLNPSDNEQFF,TGTGCCAGCACCTTAAACCCTAGCGACAATGAGCAGTTCTTC
-,TRBD2,TRBV12-5,17,TRBJ2-1,CASGAYLAGEVKFKQFF,TGTGCTAGTGGCGCCTACTTAGCGGGAGAGGTAAAGTTCAAGCAGTTCTTC
-,-,TRBV4-2,15,TRBJ2-3,CASSQDPVSTDTQYF,TGTGCCAGCAGCCAAGACCCCGTTAGCACAGATACGCAGTATTTT
-,-,TRBV5-1,14,TRBJ2-7,CASSLVGGSYEQYF,TGCGCCAGCAGCTTGGTCGGGGGCTCCTACGAGCAGTACTTC
once,-,TRBV5-1,13,TRBJ2-3,CASSSSSTDTQYF,TGCGCCAGCAGCTCAAGTAGCACAGATACGCAGTATTTT
-,-,TRBV7-6,17,TRBJ1-1,CASSLEVLGAPYTEAFF,TGTGCCAGCAGCTTAGAAGTGCTAGGGGCGCCCTACACTGAAGCTTTCTTT
-,-,TRBV7-8,16,TRBJ2-7,CASSLAIMGSSYEQYF,TGTGCCAGCAGCTTAGCAATAATGGGCAGCTCCTACGAGCAGTACTTC
once,-,TRBV5-1,14,TRBJ1-2,CASSLGAEGSGYTF,TGCGCCAGCAGCTTGGGGGCGGAGGGATCTGGCTACACCTTC
-,-,TRBV15,18,TRBJ2-5,CATSRTGRFGGEMETQYF,TGTGCCACCAGCAGGACGGGGCGGTTTGGGGGCGAAATGGAGACCCAGTACTTC
-,TRBD1,TRBV2,14,TRBJ2-3,CASRPGQDTDTQYF,TGTGCCAGCAGGCCGGGACAGGACACAGATACGCAGTATTTT
once,-,TRBV7-2,16,TRBJ2-7,CASSLGRGPLTYEQYF,TGTGCCAGCAGCTTAGGAAGGGGTCCCCTTACCTACGAGCAGTACTTC
-,-,TRBV7-3,14,TRBJ2-3,CASSPTRHTYTQYF,TGTGCCAGCAGCCCCACCCGACACACCTATACGCAGTATTTT